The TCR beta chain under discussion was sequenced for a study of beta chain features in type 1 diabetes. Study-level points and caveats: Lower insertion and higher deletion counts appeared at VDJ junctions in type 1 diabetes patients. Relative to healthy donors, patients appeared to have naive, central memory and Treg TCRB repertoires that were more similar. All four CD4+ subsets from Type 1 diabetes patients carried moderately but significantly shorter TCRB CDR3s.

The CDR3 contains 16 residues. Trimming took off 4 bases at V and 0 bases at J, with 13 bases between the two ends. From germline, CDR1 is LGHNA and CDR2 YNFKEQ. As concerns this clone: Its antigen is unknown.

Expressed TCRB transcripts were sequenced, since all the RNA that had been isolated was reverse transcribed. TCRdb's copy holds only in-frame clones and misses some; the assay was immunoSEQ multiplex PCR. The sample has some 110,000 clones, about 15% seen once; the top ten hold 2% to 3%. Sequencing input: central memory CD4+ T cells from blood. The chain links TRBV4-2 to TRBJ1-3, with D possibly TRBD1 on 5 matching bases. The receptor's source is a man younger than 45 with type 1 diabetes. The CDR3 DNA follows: TGTGCCAGCAGCCGATCCGCGGGGACCTCTGGAAACACCATATATTTT. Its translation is CASSRSAGTSGNTIYF.